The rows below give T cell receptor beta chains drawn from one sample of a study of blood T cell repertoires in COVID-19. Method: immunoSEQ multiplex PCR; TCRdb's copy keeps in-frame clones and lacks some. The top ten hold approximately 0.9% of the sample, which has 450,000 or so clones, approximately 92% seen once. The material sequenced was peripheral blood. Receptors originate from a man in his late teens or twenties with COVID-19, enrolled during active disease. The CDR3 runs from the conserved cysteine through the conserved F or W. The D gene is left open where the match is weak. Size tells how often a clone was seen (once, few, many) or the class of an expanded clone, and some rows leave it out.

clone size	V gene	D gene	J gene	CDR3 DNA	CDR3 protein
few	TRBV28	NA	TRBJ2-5	TGTGCCAGCTGTGACTCCTCCCAAGAGACCCAGTACTTC	CASCDSSQETQYF
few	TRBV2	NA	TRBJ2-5	TGTGCCAGCAGTGACGAAAGGGGGGAGACCCAGTACTTC	CASSDERGETQYF
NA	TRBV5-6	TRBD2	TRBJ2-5	TGTGCCAGCAGCGGTGGTTGGAGCGGGACTGAGACCCAGTACTTC	CASSGGWSGTETQYF
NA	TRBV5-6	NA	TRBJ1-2	TGTGCCAGCAGCTTGTGGTCAGAAGTGTATGGCTACACCTTC	CASSLWSEVYGYTF
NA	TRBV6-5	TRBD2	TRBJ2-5	TGTGCCAGCAGACCGACTAGCGGGAGTAAGGAGACCCAGTACTTC	CASRPTSGSKETQYF
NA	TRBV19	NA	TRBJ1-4	TGTGCCAGTAGTATGACCCGGGATGGGTATAATGAAAAACTGTTTTTT	CASSMTRDGYNEKLFF
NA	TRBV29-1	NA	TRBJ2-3	TGCAGCGTCTACAGGGCGGACACGCAGTATTTT	CSVYRADTQYF
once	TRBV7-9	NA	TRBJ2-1	TGTGCCAGCAGCTCAGCCCTCGAGCTCGACAATGAGCAGTTCTTC	CASSSALELDNEQFF
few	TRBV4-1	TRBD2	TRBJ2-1	TGCGCCAGCAGCCGGGGGGGACTAGCGGTACTCGGCAATGAGCAGTTCTTC	CASSRGGLAVLGNEQFF
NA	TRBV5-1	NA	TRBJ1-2	TGCGCCAGCAGCTCGGACGGGGTCTATGGCTACACCTTC	CASSSDGVYGYTF
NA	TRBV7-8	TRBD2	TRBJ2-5	TGTGCCAGCAGCTTAGGGGCTAGCGGGGGGAGCACCCAGTACTTC	CASSLGASGGSTQYF
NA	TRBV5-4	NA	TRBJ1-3	TGTGCCAGCAGCGCGGGTGGGCCCTCTGGAAACACCATATATTTT	CASSAGGPSGNTIYF
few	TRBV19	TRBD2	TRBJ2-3	TGTGCCAGTAGTAGATCTAGCGGGCAACCGGATACGCAGTATTTT	CASSRSSGQPDTQYF
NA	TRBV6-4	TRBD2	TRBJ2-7	TGTGCCAGCAGTGAATTAGCGGGGAGCTCCTACGAGCAGTACTTC	CASSELAGSSYEQYF
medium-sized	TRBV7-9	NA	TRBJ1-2	TGTGCCAGCAGCTTAGTCACAGCACACTATGGCTACACCTTC	CASSLVTAHYGYTF
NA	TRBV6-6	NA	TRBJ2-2	TGTGCCAGCAGTTATAGAGGGTCGAACACCGGGGAGCTGTTTTTT	CASSYRGSNTGELFF
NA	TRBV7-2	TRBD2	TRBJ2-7	TGTGCCAGCAGCTTCGCAGCGGGGGCGGTTTCCTACGAGCAGTACTTC	CASSFAAGAVSYEQYF
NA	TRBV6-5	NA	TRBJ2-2	TGTGCCAGCCGCCGGACAGCGAACACCGGGGAGCTGTTTTTT	CASRRTANTGELFF
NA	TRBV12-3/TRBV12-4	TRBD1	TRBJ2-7	TGTGCCAGCAGTTTATCGGGACAGAAGGAGTACTTC	CASSLSGQKEYF
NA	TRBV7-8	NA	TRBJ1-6	TGTGCCAGCAGCTTCCAGGGTGACTCACCCCTCCACTTT	CASSFQGDSPLHF
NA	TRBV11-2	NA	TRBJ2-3	TGTGCCAGCAGACTTGGCAGGGGCCGCTCCAGAGATACGCAGTATTTT	CASRLGRGRSRDTQYF
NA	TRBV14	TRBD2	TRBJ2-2	TGTGCCAGCAGCCAACCGGGACTAGCGGGAGCTACCGGGGAGCTGTTTTTT	CASSQPGLAGATGELFF
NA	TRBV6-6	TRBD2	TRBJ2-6	TGTGCCAGCAGACGACTAGCGGGGGGATTTGGCACTGGGGCCAACGTCCTGACTTTC	CASRRLAGGFGTGANVLTF
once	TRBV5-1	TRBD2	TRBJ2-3	TGCGCCAGCAGCTTCGCACAGCTAGCGGGAATCCCAGATACGCAGTATTTT	CASSFAQLAGIPDTQYF
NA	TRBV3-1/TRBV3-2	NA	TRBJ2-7	TGTGCCAGCAGCCAAGGGGCCGTGGCCTCCTACGAGCAGTACTTC	CASSQGAVASYEQYF
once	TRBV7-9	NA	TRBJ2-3	TGTGCCAGCAGCCTTCCCCAGGGGTCAGATACGCAGTATTTT	CASSLPQGSDTQYF
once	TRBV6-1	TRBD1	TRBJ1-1	TGTGCCAGCAGTGAAGCGACGACAGGGTTACAGCGAGCTTTCTTT	CASSEATTGLQRAFF
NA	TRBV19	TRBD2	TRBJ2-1	TGTGCCAGTAAATGGGGCGCGGGAGAGTCCCACAATGAGCAGTTCTTC	CASKWGAGESHNEQFF
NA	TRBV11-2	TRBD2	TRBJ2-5	TGTGCCAGCAGCTCCGGGTGGACTAGCGGGCAAGAGACCCAGTACTTC	CASSSGWTSGQETQYF
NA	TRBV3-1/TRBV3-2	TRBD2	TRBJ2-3	TGTGCCAGCAGCCGGACTAGCGGGGGGCACACAGATACGCAGTATTTT	CASSRTSGGHTDTQYF
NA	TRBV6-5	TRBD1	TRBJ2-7	TGTGCCAGCAGTTACGGGGACAGCACCTACGAGCAGTACTTC	CASSYGDSTYEQYF
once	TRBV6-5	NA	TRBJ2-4	TGTGCCAGCAGCCTAGGTAGGGCCAAAAACATTCAGTACTTC	CASSLGRAKNIQYF
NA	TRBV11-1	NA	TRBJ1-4	TGTGCCAGCAGCTTACGGTTGAATGAAAAACTGTTTTTT	CASSLRLNEKLFF
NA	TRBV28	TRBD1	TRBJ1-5	TGTGCCAGCAGACTATGGGACAGGGGGGGATATCAGCCCCAGCATTTT	CASRLWDRGGYQPQHF
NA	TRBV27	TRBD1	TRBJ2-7	TGTGCCAGCAGTTCCCACGGGACAGGTACCTACGAGCAGTACTTC	CASSSHGTGTYEQYF
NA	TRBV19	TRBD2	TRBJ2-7	TGTGCCAGTAGTCCTCGGACTAGCGGGAACCACGAGCAGTACTTC	CASSPRTSGNHEQYF
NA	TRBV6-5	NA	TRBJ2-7	TGTGCCAGCAGTTATACTCAGGGCTCCTACGAGCAGTACTTC	CASSYTQGSYEQYF
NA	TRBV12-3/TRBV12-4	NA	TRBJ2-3	TGTGCCAGCAGTTTTGAGGACACAGATACGCAGTATTTT	CASSFEDTDTQYF
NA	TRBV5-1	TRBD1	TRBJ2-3	TGCGCCAGCAGTAGGGGGCCAGTGAGCACAGATACGCAGTATTTT	CASSRGPVSTDTQYF
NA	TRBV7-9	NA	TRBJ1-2	TGTGCCAGCAGCTTAGACGCTGGACACCTAACTAACTATGGCTACACCTTC	CASSLDAGHLTNYGYTF
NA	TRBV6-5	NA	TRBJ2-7	TGTGCCAGCGCAAACGGGATCTACGAGCAGTACTTC	CASANGIYEQYF
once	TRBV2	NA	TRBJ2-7	TGTGCCAGCATTTGGAGCTCCTACGAGCAGTACTTC	CASIWSSYEQYF
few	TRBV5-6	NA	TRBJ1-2	TGTGCCAGCAGTCAGAGGCGCCTCTATGGCTACACCTTC	CASSQRRLYGYTF
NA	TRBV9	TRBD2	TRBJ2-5	TGTGCCAGCAGCCTCCGACTAGCGGGGGGGGGTGAGACCCAGTACTTC	CASSLRLAGGGETQYF
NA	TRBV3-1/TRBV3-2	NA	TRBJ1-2	TGTGCCAGCAGCCCCCGCCCGGTGGCAGGGCTGAGGCTCGGCTACACCTTC	CASSPRPVAGLRLGYTF
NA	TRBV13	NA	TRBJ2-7	TGTGCCAGCAGCTTAGCACAGACCGTGGGCGAGCAGTACTTC	CASSLAQTVGEQYF
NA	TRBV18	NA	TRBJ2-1	TGTGCCAGCTCACCTACACAGCCCGGGACTGGATCAGACAATGAGCAGTTCTTC	CASSPTQPGTGSDNEQFF
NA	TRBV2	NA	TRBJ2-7	TGTGCCAGCAGTCTCCCCCTTACAGGGTCCGAGCAGTACTTC	CASSLPLTGSEQYF
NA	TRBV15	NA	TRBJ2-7	TGTGCCACCAGTGTCGGGCCTGCGGGCGAGCAGTACTTC	CATSVGPAGEQYF
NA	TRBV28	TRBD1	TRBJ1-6	TGTGCCAGCAGTTTCGCCGACAGGGGCTCGAATTCACCCCTCCACTTT	CASSFADRGSNSPLHF
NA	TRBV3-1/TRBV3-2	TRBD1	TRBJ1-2	TGTGCCAGCAGCCAAACAGGGGGGTATGGCTACACCTTC	CASSQTGGYGYTF
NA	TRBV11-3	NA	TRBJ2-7	TGTGCCAGCAGCCTACCCTCGGGGGTACCCTACGAGCAGTACTTC	CASSLPSGVPYEQYF
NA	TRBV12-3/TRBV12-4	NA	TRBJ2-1	TGTGCCAGCAGTGGCCCAGGGAATGAGCAGTTCTTC	CASSGPGNEQFF
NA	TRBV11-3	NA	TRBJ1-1	TGTGCCAGCAGCCCGAAGGGGTTACGGGCCCTAACTGAAGCTTTCTTT	CASSPKGLRALTEAFF